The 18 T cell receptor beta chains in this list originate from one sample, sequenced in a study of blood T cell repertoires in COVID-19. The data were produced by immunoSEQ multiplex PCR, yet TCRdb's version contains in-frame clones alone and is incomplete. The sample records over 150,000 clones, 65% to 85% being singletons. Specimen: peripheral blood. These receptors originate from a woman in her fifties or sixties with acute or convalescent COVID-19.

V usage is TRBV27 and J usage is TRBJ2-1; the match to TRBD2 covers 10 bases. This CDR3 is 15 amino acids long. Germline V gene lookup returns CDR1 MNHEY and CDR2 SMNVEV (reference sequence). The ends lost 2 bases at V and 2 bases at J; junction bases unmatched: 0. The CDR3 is CASSLLAGAYNEQFF. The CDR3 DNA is TGTGCCAGCAGTTTACTAGCGGGGGCCTACAATGAGCAGTTCTTC.

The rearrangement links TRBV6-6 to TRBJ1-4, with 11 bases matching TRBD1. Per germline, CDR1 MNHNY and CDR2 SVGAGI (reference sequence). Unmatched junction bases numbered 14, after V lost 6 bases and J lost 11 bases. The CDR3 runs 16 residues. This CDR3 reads CASRPTPTGDRGKLFF. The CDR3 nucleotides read TGTGCCAGCAGACCCACGCCAACAGGGGACAGGGGGAAACTGTTTTTT.

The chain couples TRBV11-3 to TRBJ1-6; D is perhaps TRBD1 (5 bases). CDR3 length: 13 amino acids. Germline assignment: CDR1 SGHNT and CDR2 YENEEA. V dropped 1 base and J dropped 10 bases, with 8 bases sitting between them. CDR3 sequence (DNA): TGTGCCAGCAGCTTAGGACAGAAGTCACCCCTCCACTTT. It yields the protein CASSLGQKSPLHF.

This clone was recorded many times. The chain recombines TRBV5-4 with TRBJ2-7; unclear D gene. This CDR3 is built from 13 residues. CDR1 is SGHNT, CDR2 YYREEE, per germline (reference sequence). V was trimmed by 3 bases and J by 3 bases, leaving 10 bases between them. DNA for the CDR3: TGTGCCAGCAGCTCGGTTCCGGGCTACGAGCAGTACTTC. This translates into CASSSVPGYEQYF. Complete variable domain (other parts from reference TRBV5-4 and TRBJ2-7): ETGVTQSPTHLIKTRGQQVTLRCSSQSGHNTVSWYQQALGQGPQFIFQYYREEENGRGNFPPRFSGLQFPNYSSELNVNALELDDSALYLCASSSVPGYEQYFGPGTRLTVT.

CDR3 residues: CASSATGLYGYTF. Written as DNA, the CDR3 is TGTGCCAGCAGTGCCACAGGGCTCTATGGCTACACCTTC. The chain links TRBV6-2 or TRBV6-3 to TRBJ1-2, with D possibly TRBD1 on 6 matching bases. The germline V gene encodes CDR1 MNHEY and CDR2 SVGEGT. CDR3 size: 13 residues. Deletions cut 5 bases from V and 4 bases from J, with 11 bases between.

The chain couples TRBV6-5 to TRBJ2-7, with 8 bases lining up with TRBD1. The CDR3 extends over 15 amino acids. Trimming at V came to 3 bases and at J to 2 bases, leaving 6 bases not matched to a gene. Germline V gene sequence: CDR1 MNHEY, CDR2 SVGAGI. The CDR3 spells CASSYQGARPYEQYF. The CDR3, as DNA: TGTGCCAGCAGTTATCAGGGGGCCCGACCCTACGAGCAGTACTTC.

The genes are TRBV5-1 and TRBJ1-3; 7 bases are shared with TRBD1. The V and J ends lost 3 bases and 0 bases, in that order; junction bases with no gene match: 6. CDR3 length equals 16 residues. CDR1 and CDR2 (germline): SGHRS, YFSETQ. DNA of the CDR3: TGCGCCAGCAGCTCCCGGACAGGAACCTCTGGAAACACCATATATTTT. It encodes CASSSRTGTSGNTIYF.

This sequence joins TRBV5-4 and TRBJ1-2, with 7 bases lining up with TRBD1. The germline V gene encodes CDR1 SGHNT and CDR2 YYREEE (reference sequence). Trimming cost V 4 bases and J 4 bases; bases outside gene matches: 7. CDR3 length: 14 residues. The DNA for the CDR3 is TGTGCCAGCAGCCCCCGGACAGGTGCCTATGGCTACACCTTC. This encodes CASSPRTGAYGYTF.

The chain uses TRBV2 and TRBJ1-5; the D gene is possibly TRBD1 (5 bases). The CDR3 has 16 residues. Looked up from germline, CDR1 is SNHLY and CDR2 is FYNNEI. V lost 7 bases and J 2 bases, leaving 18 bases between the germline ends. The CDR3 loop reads CASNIGTNNGNQPQHF. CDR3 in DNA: TGTGCCAGCAACATAGGGACTAACAATGGCAATCAGCCCCAGCATTTT.

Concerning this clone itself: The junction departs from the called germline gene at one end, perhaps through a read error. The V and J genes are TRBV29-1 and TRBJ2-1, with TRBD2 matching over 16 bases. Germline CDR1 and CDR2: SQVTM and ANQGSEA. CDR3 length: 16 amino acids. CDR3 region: CSVEGTSGGAYNEQFF. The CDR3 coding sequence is TGCAGCGTAGAAGGGACTAGCGGGGGGGCCTACAATGAGCAGTTCTTC.

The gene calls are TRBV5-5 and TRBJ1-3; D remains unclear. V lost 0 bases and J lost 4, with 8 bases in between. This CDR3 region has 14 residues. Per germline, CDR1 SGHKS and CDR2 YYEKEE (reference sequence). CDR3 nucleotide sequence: TGTGCCAGCAGCTTGGAAGCCAACGGAAACACCATATATTTT. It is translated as CASSLEANGNTIYF.

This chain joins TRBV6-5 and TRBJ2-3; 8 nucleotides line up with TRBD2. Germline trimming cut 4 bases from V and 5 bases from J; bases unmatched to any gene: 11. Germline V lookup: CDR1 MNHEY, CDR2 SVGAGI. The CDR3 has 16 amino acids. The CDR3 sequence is CASSFQERGSRDTQYF. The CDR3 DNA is TGTGCCAGCAGTTTCCAAGAGCGGGGGTCCAGAGATACGCAGTATTTT.

CDR3 in amino acids: CASSLGAFSGNTIYF. CDR3 bases: TGTGCCAGCAGTTTAGGGGCGTTCTCTGGAAACACCATATATTTT. The chain recombines TRBV27 with TRBJ1-3, with D perhaps matching TRBD1 (5 bases). V was clipped by 2 bases and J by 0 bases, with 8 bases between them. Germline CDR1 MNHEY, CDR2 SMNVEV (reference sequence). This CDR3 spans 15 amino acids.

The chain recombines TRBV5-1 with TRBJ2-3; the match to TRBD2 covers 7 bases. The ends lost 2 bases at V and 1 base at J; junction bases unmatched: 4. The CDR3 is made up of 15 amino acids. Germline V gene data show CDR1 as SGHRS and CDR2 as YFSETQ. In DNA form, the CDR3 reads TGCGCCAGCAGCTTAGCGGGGCTGGGCACAGATACGCAGTATTTT. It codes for CASSLAGLGTDTQYF. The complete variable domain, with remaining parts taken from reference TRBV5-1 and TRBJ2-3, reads KAGVTQTPRYLIKTRGQQVTLSCSPISGHRSVSWYQQTPGQGLQFLFEYFSETQRNKGNFPGRFSGRQFSNSRSEMNVSTLELGDSALYLCASSLAGLGTDTQYFGPGTRLTVL.

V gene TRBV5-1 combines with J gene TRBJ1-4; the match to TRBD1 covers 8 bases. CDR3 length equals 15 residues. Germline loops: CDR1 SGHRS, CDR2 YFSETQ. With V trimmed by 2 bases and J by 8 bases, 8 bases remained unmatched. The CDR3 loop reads CASSLTGGRQEKLFF. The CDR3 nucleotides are TGCGCCAGCAGCTTAACAGGGGGGCGACAGGAAAAACTGTTTTTT.

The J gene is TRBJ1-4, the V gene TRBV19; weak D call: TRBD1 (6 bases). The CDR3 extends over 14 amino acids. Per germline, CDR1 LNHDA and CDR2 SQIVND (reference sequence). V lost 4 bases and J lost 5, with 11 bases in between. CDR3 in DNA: TGTGCCAGTAGTACGGCCGGGACAAATGAAAAACTGTTTTTT. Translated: CASSTAGTNEKLFF.

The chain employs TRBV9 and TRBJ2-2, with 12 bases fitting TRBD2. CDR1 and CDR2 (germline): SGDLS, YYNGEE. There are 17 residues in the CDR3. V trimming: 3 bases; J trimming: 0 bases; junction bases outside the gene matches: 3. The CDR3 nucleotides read TGTGCCAGCAGCGGACCTAGCGGGGGGGCGAACACCGGGGAGCTGTTTTTT. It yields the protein CASSGPSGGANTGELFF.

CDR3 in amino acids: CASSSTSGGADHTGELFF. The CDR3 coding sequence is TGTGCCAGCAGTTCGACTAGCGGGGGGGCCGATCACACCGGGGAGCTGTTTTTT. V usage is TRBV28 and J usage is TRBJ2-2, with 14 bases lining up with TRBD2. The CDR3 runs 18 residues. V was pared by 4 bases and J by 3 bases, with 7 bases of the junction left unmatched. The V gene's germline CDR1 is MDHEN and CDR2 SYDVKM. Variable domain in full (rest from reference TRBV28 and TRBJ2-2): DVKVTQSSRYLVKRTGEKVFLECVQDMDHENMFWYRQDPGLGLRLIYFSYDVKMKEKGDIPEGYSVSREKKERFSLILESASTNQTSMYLCASSSTSGGADHTGELFFGEGSRLTVL.